The TCR beta chain described here comes from a study of chemoradiotherapy in HPV16-positive cancers. Concerning this clone itself: What it recognizes is unknown.

Study-level findings and limits: Candidate HPV-specific clones and E7-related TCR motifs grew in tumor during treatment. Better recurrence-free survival went with HPV-responsive T-cell expansion in HPV16-positive patients. Functional assays defining HPV-specific T cells used only a couple of HPV16-positive patients.

The CDR3 runs to 15 residues. V was pared by 6 bases and J by 5 bases, with 16 bases between. Germline CDR1 MGHDK, CDR2 SYGVNS. Assay used: immunoSEQ multiplex PCR; TCRdb lists only in-frame clones, some missing. The sample records 7,500 to 10,000 clones, roughly 79% being singletons. The rearrangement links TRBV25-1 to TRBJ2-2; D perhaps matches TRBD2 (6 bases). The TCR comes from a human donor with HPV-associated anogenital cancer. Sampling was carried out from a patient who underwent chemoradiotherapy. DNA of the CDR3: TGTGCCAGCAGCGGGCGGGGTTCTGGAACCGGGGAGCTGTTTTTT. As protein: CASSGRGSGTGELFF.